A single count supports the clone carrying this T cell receptor beta chain. Its antigen is still unknown. This table comes from immunoSEQ multiplex PCR, and its TCRdb copy is limited to in-frame clones, with some not included. This sample has approximately 100,000 clones, with 87% found just once. V lost 5 bases and J lost 8, with 18 bases in between. CDR1 and CDR2 (germline): LNHDA, SQIVND (reference sequence). The CDR3 consists of 14 residues. This specimen comes from a study of T cell responses to AZD1222 COVID-19 vaccine. Study-wide findings and caveats: White British donors predominated, females outnumbered males, and clonal diversity was possibly underestimated. Among vaccine-associated CD4 TCRs, coverage spanned spike, with dominance at 160-218 and 743-854.

The rearrangement uses TRBV19 and TRBJ1-2; possibly TRBD1 for D (5 bases). The sequences come from peripheral blood, collected 28 days after the second AZD1222 dose. The clonotype originates from an adult who received the AZD1222 COVID-19 vaccine. CDR3 sequence (DNA): TGTGCCAGTAGTTCTCTCGAGGGGACGGTCGGCTACACCTTC. This gives the protein CASSSLEGTVGYTF.